Presented here are 2 T cell receptor beta chains from one specimen sequenced in a study of human T cells and chemical hapten exposure. Regarding time point: healthy volunteer bleed at 2 weeks. Blood, whole and unfractionated, served as the source for total RNA extraction. TCRdb analysed the RACE reads with MiXCR anew, one entry per CDR3 protein. The sample lists some 50,000 distinct CDR3 sequences, roughly 4.2% occurring once. Sequenced: whole blood. The receptor source for this set is a human donor in good health. Some clones in this sample may be carry-over from other donors' samples.

The sample holds a few counts of this clonotype. The V call is TRBV6-5, the J call TRBJ2-5, with D unresolved. Germline CDR1 and CDR2: MNHEY and SVGAGI. This CDR3 has 11 amino acids. The V gene lost 10 bases and the J gene lost 4 bases, with 10 bases spanning the gap. The CDR3 DNA reads as TGTGCCACCGGGCAGGTAGAGACCCAGTACTTC. This codes for CATGQVETQYF.

There are many counts of this clonotype. The rearrangement links TRBV20-1 to TRBJ2-4; TRBD1 aligns across 8 bases. The V gene's germline CDR1 is DFQATT and CDR2 SNEGSKA (reference sequence). CDR3 length: 14 residues. Losses at the gene ends were 0 bases for V and 11 bases for J; bases not matched to a gene: 9. The CDR3 here is CSARDIGQGLLQYF. The DNA of the CDR3 is TGCAGTGCTAGAGATATCGGACAGGGCCTCCTTCAGTACTTC.